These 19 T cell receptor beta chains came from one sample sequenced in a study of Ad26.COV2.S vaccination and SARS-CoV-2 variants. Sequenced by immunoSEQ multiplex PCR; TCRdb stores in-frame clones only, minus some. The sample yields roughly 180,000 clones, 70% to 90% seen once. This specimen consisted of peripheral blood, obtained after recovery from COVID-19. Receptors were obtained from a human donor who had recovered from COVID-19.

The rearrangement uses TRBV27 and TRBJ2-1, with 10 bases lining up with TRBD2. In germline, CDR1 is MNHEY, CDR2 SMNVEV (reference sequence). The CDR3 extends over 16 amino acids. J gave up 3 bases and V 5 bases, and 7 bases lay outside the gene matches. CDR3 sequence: CASSRGTSGDYNEQFF. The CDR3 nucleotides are TGTGCCAGCAGTCGGGGAACTAGCGGGGACTACAATGAGCAGTTCTTC.

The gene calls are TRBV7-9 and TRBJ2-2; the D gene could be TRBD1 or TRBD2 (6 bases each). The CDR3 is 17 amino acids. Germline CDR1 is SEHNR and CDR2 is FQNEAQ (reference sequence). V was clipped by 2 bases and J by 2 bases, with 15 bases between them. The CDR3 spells CASSLRWGGTNTGELFF. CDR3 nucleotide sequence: TGTGCCAGCAGCTTACGGTGGGGCGGGACAAACACCGGGGAGCTGTTTTTT.

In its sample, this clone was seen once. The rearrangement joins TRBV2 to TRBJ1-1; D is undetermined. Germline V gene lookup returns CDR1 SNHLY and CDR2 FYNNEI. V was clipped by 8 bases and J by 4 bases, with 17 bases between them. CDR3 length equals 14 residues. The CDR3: CASSRSPRTTEAFF. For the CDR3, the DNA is TGTGCCAGCTCAAGGTCCCCAAGGACCACTGAAGCTTTCTTT.

The CDR3 DNA sequence: TGTGCCAGCAGGGAGTCCGGGGAGCTGTTTTTT. Residues: CASRESGELFF. This chain links TRBV6-5 with TRBJ2-2; no reliable D call. CDR3 size: 11 residues. From germline, CDR1 is MNHEY and CDR2 SVGAGI. V was cut by 6 bases and J by 6 bases, with 5 bases left in between.

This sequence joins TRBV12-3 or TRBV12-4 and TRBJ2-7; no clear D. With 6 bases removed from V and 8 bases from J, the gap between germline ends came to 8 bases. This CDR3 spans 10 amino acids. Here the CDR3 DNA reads TGTGCCAGCAGCCCCTCTAAGCAGTACTTC. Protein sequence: CASSPSKQYF.

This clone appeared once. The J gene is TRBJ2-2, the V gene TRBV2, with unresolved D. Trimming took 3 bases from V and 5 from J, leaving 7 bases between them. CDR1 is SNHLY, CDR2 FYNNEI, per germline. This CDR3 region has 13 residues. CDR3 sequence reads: CASSEIRTGELFF. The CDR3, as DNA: TGTGCCAGCAGTGAGATCCGGACCGGGGAGCTGTTTTTT.

The CDR3 protein is CAIRGQTTDTQYF. CDR3 nucleotides: TGTGCCATCAGAGGACAGACCACAGATACGCAGTATTTT. The J gene is TRBJ2-3, the V gene TRBV10-3; TRBD1 is a possible D gene (6 bases). Trimming stripped 6 bases from V and 2 bases from J, with 9 bases between. The CDR3 is 13 residues long. Germline CDR1 is ENHRY and CDR2 is SYGVKD.

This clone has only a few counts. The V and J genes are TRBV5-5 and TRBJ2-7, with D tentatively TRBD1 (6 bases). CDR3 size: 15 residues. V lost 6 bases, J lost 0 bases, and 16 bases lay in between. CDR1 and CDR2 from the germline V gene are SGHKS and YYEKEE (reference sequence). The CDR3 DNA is TGTGCCAGCACCACAAAACAGGGTACCTCCTACGAGCAGTACTTC. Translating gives CASTTKQGTSYEQYF. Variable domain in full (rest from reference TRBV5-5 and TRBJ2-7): DAGVTQSPTHLIKTRGQQVTLRCSPISGHKSVSWYQQVLGQGPQFIFQYYEKEERGRGNFPDRFSARQFPNYSSELNVNALLLGDSALYLCASTTKQGTSYEQYFGPGTRLTVT.

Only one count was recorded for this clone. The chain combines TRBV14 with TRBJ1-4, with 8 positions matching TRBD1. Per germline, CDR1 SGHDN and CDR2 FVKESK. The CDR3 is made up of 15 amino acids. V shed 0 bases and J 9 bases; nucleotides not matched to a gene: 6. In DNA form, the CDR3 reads TGTGCCAGCAGCCAAGATGTCGGGACAGGTCAAAAACTGTTTTTT. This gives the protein CASSQDVGTGQKLFF.

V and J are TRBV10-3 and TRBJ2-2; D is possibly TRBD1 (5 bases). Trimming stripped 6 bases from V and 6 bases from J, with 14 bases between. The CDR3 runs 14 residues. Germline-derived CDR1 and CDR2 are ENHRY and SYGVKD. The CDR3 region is CAIRGPGVAGELFF. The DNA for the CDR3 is TGTGCCATCAGGGGGCCTGGGGTAGCCGGGGAGCTGTTTTTT.

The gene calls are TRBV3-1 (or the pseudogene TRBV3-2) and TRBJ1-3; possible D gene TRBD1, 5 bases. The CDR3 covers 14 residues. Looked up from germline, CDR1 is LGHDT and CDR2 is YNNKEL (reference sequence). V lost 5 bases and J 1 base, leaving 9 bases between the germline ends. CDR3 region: CASSETGSGNTIYF. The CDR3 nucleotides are TGTGCCAGCAGCGAAACAGGTTCTGGAAACACCATATATTTT.

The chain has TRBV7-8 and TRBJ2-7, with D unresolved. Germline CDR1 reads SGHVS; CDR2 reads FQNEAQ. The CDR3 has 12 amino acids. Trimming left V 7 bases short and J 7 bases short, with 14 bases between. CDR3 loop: CASTGSLGEQYF. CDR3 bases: TGTGCCAGCACAGGAAGCTTAGGGGAGCAGTACTTC.

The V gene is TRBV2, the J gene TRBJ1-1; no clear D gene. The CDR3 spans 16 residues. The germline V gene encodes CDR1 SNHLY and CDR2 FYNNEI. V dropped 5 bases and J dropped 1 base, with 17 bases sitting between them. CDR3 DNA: TGTGCCAGCAGTTTCCAAATGGTAGGGCGGAACACTGAAGCTTTCTTT. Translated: CASSFQMVGRNTEAFF. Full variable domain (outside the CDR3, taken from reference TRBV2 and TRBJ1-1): EPEVTQTPSHQVTQMGQEVILRCVPISNHLYFYWYRQILGQKVEFLVSFYNNEISEKSEIFDDQFSVERPDGSNFTLKIRSTKLEDSAMYFCASSFQMVGRNTEAFFGQGTRLTVV.

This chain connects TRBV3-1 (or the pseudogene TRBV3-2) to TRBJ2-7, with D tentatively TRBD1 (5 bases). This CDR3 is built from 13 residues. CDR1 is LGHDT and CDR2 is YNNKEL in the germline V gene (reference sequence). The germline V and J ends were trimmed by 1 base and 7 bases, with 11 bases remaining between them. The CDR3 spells CASSQGRAREQYF. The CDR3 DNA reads TGTGCCAGCAGCCAAGGCAGGGCTCGGGAGCAGTACTTC.

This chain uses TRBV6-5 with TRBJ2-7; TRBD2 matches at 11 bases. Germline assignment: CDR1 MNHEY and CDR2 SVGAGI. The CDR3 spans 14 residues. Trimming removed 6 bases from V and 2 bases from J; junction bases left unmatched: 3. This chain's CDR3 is CASRLAGGPYEQYF. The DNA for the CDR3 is TGTGCCAGCAGGTTAGCGGGAGGGCCCTACGAGCAGTACTTC.

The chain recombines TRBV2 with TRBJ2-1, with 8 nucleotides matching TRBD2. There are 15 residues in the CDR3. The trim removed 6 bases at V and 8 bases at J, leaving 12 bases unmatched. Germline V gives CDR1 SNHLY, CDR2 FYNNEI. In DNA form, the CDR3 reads TGTGCCAGCAGAATCTCCGGGACTAGTTTATATGAGCAGTTCTTC. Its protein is CASRISGTSLYEQFF. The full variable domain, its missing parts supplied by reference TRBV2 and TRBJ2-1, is EPEVTQTPSHQVTQMGQEVILRCVPISNHLYFYWYRQILGQKVEFLVSFYNNEISEKSEIFDDQFSVERPDGSNFTLKIRSTKLEDSAMYFCASRISGTSLYEQFFGPGTRLTVL.

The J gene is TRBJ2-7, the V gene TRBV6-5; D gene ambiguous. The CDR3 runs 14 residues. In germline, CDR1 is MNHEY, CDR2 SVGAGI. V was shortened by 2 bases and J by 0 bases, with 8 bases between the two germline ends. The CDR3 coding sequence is TGTGCCAGCAGTTACCGATATGACTCCTACGAGCAGTACTTC. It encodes CASSYRYDSYEQYF.

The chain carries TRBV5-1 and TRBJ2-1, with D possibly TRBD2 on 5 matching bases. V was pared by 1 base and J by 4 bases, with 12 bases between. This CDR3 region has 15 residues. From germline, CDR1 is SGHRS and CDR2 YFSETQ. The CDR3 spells CASSLRSGRYNEQFF. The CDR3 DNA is TGCGCCAGCAGCTTGAGGAGCGGCAGATACAATGAGCAGTTCTTC.

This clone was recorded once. The CDR3 nucleotides are TGTGCCAGCAGTTTTGAGGGGGGGGGTAATGAGCAGTTCTTC. Translating gives CASSFEGGGNEQFF. J is TRBJ2-1 and V is TRBV27, with D tentatively TRBD2 (7 bases). This CDR3 spans 14 amino acids. CDR1 is MNHEY, CDR2 SMNVEV, per germline (reference sequence). V gave up 3 bases and J gave up 7 bases, with 13 bases separating them.